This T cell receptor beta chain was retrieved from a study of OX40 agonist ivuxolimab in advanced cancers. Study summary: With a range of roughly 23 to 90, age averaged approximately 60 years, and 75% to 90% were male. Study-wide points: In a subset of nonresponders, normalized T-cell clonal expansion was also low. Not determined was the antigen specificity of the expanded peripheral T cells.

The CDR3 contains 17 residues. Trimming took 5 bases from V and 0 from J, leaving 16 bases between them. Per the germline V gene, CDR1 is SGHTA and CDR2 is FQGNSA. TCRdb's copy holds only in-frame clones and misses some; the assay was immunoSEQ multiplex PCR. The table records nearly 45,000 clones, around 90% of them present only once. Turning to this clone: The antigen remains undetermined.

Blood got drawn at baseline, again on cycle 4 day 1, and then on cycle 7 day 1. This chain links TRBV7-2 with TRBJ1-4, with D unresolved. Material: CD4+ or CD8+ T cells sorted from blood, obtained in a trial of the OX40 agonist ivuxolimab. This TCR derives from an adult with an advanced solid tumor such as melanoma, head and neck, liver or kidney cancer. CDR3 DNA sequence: TGTGCCAGCAGCAAAATCGGGGATACAGCAACTAATGAAAAACTGTTTTTT. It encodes CASSKIGDTATNEKLFF.